Below, 3 T cell receptor beta chains from the same sample are listed, as sequenced in a study of T-cell memory formation after mild COVID-19. TCRdb re-analysed the 5' RACE reads in MiXCR, keeping a single row per CDR3 protein. Among about 500,000 distinct CDR3 sequences listed, roughly 21% were seen once. Specimen: PBMCs or a T cell subset sorted from them (not recorded which). The receptors here all came from an adult woman who had mild COVID-19 (a few samples of this study predate the infection). Cell type and time point are not known.

The chain uses TRBV4-1 and TRBJ2-5, with 8 bases fitting TRBD2. V was clipped by 0 bases and J by 5 bases; unmatched bases: 5. The germline V gene has CDR1 MGHRA and CDR2 YSYEKL. This CDR3 has 15 amino acids. CDR3 sequence: CASSQDGGAGETQYF. The CDR3 region has the DNA TGCGCCAGCAGCCAAGACGGGGGGGCCGGGGAGACCCAGTACTTC.

The J gene is TRBJ2-2, the V gene TRBV25-1; the D gene is possibly TRBD1 (6 bases). The V gene lost 2 bases and the J gene lost 6 bases, with 13 bases spanning the gap. Germline CDR1 MGHDK, CDR2 SYGVNS. This CDR3 is built from 15 residues. The CDR3, as DNA: TGTGCCAGCAGTGAACTACAGGGTCTTCCCGGGGAGCTGTTTTTT. It specifies CASSELQGLPGELFF.

This clonotype was counted between two and nine times. The genes are TRBV12-3 or TRBV12-4 and TRBJ1-1, with D tentatively TRBD1 (6 bases). The CDR3 loop spans 11 amino acids. The V end lost 7 bases, the J end lost 11 bases, and 14 bases lay between the germline ends. This CDR3 reads CASTRQAEAFF. The CDR3, as DNA: TGTGCCAGCACTCGACAGGCAGAGGCTTTCTTT.